This paragraph covers one T cell receptor (beta chain) sequence. CDR1 and CDR2 (germline): SGHAT, FQNNGV. Trimming took 7 bases from V and 2 from J, leaving 11 bases between them. CDR3 length: 13 residues. This sample was taken from a study of T cell responses to AZD1222 COVID-19 vaccine. Using immunoSEQ multiplex PCR, the repertoire was profiled, and TCRdb retains in-frame clones only, with some absent. This sample has 100,000 or so clones, with around 76% found just once. The V call is TRBV11-2, the J call TRBJ1-1, with D hard to call. The TCR originated in an adult in good health. The sample here was peripheral blood, taken on day 0 of AZD1222 vaccination. The CDR3, as DNA: TGTGCCAGCATTGGCGGTTCCAACACTGAAGCTTTCTTT. Translated, it gives CASIGGSNTEAFF.